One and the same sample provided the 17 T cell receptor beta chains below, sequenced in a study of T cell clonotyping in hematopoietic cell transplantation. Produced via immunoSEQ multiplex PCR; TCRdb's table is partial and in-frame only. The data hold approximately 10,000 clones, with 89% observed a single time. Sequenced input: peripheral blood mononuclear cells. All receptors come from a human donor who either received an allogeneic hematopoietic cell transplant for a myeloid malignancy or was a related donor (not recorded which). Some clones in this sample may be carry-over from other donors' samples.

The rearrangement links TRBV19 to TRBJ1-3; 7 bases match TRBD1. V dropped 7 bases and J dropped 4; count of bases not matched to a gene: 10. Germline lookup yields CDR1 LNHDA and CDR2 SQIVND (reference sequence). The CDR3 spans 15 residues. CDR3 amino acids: CASTNTGVGGNTIYF. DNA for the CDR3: TGTGCCAGTACCAATACAGGGGTCGGAGGAAACACCATATATTTT. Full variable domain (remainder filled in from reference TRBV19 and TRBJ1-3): DGGITQSPKYLFRKEGQNVTLSCEQNLNHDAMYWYRQDPGQGLRLIYYSQIVNDFQKGDIAEGYSVSREKKESFPLTVTSAQKNPTAFYLCASTNTGVGGNTIYFGEGSWLTVV.

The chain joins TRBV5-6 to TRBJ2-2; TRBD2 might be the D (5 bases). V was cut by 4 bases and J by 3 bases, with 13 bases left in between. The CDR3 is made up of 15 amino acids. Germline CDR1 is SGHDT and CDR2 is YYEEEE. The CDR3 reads CASSGRTGYTGELFF. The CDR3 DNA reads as TGTGCCAGCAGCGGAAGGACGGGGTACACCGGGGAGCTGTTTTTT.

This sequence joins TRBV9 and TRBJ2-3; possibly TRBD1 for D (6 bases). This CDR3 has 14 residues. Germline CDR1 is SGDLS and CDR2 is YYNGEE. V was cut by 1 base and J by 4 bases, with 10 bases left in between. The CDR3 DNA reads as TGTGCCAGCAGCGTAAAGGGGGTATCAGATACGCAGTATTTT. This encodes CASSVKGVSDTQYF.

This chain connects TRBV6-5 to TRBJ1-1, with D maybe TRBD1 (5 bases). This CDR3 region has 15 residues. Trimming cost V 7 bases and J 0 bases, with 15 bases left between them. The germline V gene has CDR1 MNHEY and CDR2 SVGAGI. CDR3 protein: CASTGPGGMNTEAFF. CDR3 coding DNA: TGTGCCAGCACCGGCCCCGGGGGAATGAACACTGAAGCTTTCTTT.

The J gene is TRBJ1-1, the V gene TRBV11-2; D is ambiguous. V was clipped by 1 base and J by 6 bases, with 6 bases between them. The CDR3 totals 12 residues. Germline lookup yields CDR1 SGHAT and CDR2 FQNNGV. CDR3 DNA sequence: TGTGCCAGCAGCTTAGTGACACCTGAAGCTTTCTTT. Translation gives CASSLVTPEAFF. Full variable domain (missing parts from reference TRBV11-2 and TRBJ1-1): EAGVAQSPRYKIIEKRQSVAFWCNPISGHATLYWYQQILGQGPKLLIQFQNNGVVDDSQLPKDRFSAERLKGVDSTLKIQPAKLEDSAVYLCASSLVTPEAFFGQGTRLTVV.

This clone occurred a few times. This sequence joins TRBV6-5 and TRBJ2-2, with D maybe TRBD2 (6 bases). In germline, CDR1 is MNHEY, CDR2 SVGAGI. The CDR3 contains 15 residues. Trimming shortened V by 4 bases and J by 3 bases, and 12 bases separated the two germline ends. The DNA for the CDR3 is TGTGCCAGCAGTTTAGTCCCGGGAGACACCGGGGAGCTGTTTTTT. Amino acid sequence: CASSLVPGDTGELFF.

CDR3 coding DNA: TGTGCCAGCAGCAGGGATTCACCCCTCCACTTT. Translated, it gives CASSRDSPLHF. The chain employs TRBV2 and TRBJ1-6, with a weak D call TRBD1 (5 bases). The germline gives CDR1 SNHLY, CDR2 FYNNEI. This CDR3 is 11 amino acids long. V lost 6 bases and J lost 8, with 5 bases in between.

CDR3 coding DNA: TGTGCCAGCAGCTTCCCCCTCAACACTGAAGCTTTCTTT. As protein: CASSFPLNTEAFF. The rearrangement uses TRBV7-2 and TRBJ1-1; D call uncertain. Germline loops: CDR1 SGHTA, CDR2 FQGNSA. The V and J ends lost 3 bases and 2 bases respectively, with 7 bases between them. The CDR3 loop spans 13 amino acids.

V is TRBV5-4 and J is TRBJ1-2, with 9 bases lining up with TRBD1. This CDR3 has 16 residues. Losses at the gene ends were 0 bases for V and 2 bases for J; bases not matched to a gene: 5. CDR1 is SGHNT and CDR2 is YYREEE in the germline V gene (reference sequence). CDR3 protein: CASSLVGTGLNYGYTF. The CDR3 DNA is TGTGCCAGCAGCTTGGTTGGGACAGGGTTAAACTATGGCTACACCTTC.

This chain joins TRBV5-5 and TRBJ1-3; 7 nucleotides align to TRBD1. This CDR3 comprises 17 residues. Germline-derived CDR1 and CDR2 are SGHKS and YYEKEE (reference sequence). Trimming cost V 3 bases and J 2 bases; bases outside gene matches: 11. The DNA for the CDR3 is TGTGCCAGCAGCTCGTCTCCGACAGGGAACACTGGAAACACCATATATTTT. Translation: CASSSSPTGNTGNTIYF.

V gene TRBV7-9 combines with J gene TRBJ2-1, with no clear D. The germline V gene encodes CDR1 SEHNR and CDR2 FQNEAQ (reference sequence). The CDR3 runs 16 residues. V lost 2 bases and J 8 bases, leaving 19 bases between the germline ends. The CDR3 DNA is TGTGCCAGCAGCTTATCCGATAGCCATCTATCCGATGAGCAGTTCTTC. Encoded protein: CASSLSDSHLSDEQFF.

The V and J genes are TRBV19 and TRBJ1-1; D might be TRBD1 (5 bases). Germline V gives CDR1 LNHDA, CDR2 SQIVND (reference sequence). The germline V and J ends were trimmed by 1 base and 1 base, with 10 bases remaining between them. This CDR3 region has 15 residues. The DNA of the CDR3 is TGTGCCAGTAGTATAGTGGCAGGGTCGAACACTGAAGCTTTCTTT. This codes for CASSIVAGSNTEAFF. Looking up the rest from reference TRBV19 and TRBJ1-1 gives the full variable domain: DGGITQSPKYLFRKEGQNVTLSCEQNLNHDAMYWYRQDPGQGLRLIYYSQIVNDFQKGDIAEGYSVSREKKESFPLTVTSAQKNPTAFYLCASSIVAGSNTEAFFGQGTRLTVV.

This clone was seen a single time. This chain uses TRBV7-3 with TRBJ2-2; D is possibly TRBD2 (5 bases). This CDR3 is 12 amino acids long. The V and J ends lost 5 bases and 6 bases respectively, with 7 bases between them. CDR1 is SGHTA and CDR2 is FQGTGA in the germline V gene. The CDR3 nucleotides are TGTGCCAGCAGCCCCGGGGCCGGGGAGCTGTTTTTT. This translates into CASSPGAGELFF.

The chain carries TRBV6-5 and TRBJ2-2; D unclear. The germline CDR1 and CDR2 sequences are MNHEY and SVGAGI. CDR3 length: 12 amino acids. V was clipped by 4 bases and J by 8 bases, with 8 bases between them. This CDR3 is CASSFIGGELFF. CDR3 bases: TGTGCCAGCAGTTTTATAGGGGGGGAGCTGTTTTTT.

Written as DNA, the CDR3 is TGCGCCAGCAGAACCGCTGAAGCGGGGGCTAGGACCTTC. Protein: CASRTAEAGARTF. The chain links TRBV4-1 to TRBJ1-2; possibly TRBD1 for D (6 bases). Trimming took 6 bases from V and 14 from J, leaving 22 bases between them. The CDR3 sequence is 13 residues long. Per the germline V gene, CDR1 is MGHRA and CDR2 is YSYEKL.

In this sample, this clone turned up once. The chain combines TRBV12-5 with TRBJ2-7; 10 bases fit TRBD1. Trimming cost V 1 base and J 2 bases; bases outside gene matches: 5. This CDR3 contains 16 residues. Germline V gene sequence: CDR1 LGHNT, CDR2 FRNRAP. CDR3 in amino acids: CASGLEGDRGTYEQYF. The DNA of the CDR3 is TGTGCTAGTGGTTTGGAAGGGGACAGGGGAACCTACGAGCAGTACTTC.

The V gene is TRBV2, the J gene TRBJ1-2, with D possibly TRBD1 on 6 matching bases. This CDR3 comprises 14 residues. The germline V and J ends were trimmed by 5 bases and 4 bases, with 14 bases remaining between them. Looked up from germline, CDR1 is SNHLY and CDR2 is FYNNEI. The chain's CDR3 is CASSRQPGAYGYTF. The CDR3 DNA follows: TGTGCCAGCAGTCGACAGCCGGGGGCCTATGGCTACACCTTC.